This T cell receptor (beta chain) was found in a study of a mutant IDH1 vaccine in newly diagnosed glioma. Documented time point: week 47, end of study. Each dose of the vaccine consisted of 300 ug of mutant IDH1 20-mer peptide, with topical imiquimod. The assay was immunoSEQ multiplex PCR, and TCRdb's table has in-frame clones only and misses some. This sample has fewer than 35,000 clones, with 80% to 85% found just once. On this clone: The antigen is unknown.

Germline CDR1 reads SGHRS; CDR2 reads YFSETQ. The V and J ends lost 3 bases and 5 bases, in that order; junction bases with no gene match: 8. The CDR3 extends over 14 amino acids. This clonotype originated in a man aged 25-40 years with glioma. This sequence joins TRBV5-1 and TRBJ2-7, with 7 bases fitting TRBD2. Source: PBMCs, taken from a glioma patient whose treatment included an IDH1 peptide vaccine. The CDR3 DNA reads TGCGCCAGCAGCTATACAGCGGGAATGGACGAGCAGTACTTC. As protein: CASSYTAGMDEQYF.